This TCR beta chain was retrieved from a study of Ad26.COV2.S vaccination and SARS-CoV-2 variants. In the case of this clone: The antigen remains undetermined.

Germline CDR1 is SGHTA and CDR2 is FQGNSA. V lost 0 bases and J lost 5; bases outside the gene matches: 6. The CDR3 extends over 16 amino acids. Assay used: immunoSEQ multiplex PCR; TCRdb lists only in-frame clones, some missing. This sample yields some 410,000 clones, of which about 92% are seen a single time; about 1.6% belongs to the top ten. Study-level points and caveats: Spike-specific responses of CD8+ and CD4+ T cells were reported to display substantial breadth after vaccination.

The treatment denotes: some 20 received Ad26.COV2.S at low or high dose, single or two shots; about 5 received placebo; per-sample allocation not given. The study sampled participants on day 63 after the first vaccine or placebo injection. Boston supplied an adult donor aged 18-55 years. This TCR was recovered from a person aged 18-60 years who received the Ad26.COV2.S COVID-19 vaccine or a placebo. The material sequenced was peripheral blood, taken in a trial of Ad26.COV2.S vaccine versus placebo. The chain carries TRBV7-2 and TRBJ2-3, with 9 bases aligning to TRBD2. CDR3 bases: TGTGCCAGCAGCTTAGCAGCGGGGGGCGGGATAGATACGCAGTATTTT. This translates into CASSLAAGGGIDTQYF.